These T cell receptor beta chains were read from a single sample in a study of blood T cells in healthy people across ages. MiXCR, applied by TCRdb to the 5' RACE reads, yields one record per CDR3 protein. The sample carries about 1.1 million distinct CDR3 sequences, around two fifths recorded once. The sample comprised blood. These receptors all come from a man aged 18 to 29 in good health. CDR3s include the opening cysteine and the closing phenylalanine or tryptophan. A D gene is named only where the DNA matches it firmly. Not all rows give a size; the values are once, few, many and, for expanded clones, a class.

TRBV5-6	TRBJ1-5	few	-	CASSLYSGQPQHF	TGTGCCAGCAGCTTGTACAGTGGTCAGCCCCAGCATTTT
TRBV7-8	TRBJ1-2	-	-	CASSPNLWDGYTF	TGTGCCAGCAGCCCGAACCTCTGGGATGGCTACACCTTC
TRBV3-1	TRBJ1-5	many	-	CASSSASNQPQHF	TGTGCCAGCAGCTCAGCTAGCAATCAGCCCCAGCATTTT
TRBV7-9	TRBJ2-5	few	TRBD1	CASSSYYPGQNLNNEQYF	TGTGCCAGCAGCTCATACTACCCGGGACAGAATCTTAACAATGAGCAGTACTTC
TRBV2	TRBJ1-4	once	-	CASAEASRSEKLFF	TGTGCCAGCGCGGAGGCCTCGAGAAGCGAAAAACTGTTTTTT
TRBV6-5	TRBJ1-2	-	TRBD1	CASTLGQGGGYTF	TGTGCCAGCACCCTCGGACAGGGTGGCGGCTACACCTTC
TRBV20-1	TRBJ1-2	once	-	CSARDVQGNYGYTF	TGCAGTGCTAGGGACGTACAGGGTAACTATGGCTACACCTTC
TRBV12-3/TRBV12-4	TRBJ1-6	-	TRBD1	CASSVGPTGVSPLHF	TGTGCCAGCAGTGTGGGGCCTACAGGGGTCTCACCCCTCCACTTT
TRBV7-3	TRBJ2-7	few	TRBD1	CASSLRGTGFGSYEQYF	TGTGCCAGCAGCTTACGGGGGACAGGGTTTGGCTCCTACGAGCAGTACTTC
TRBV4-1	TRBJ1-5	-	-	CASSQWPGEDNQPQHF	TGCGCCAGCAGCCAATGGCCCGGGGAAGACAATCAGCCCCAGCATTTT
TRBV10-3	TRBJ1-2	-	-	CAISDPAGANYGYTF	TGTGCCATCAGTGACCCCGCAGGGGCTAACTATGGCTACACCTTC
TRBV20-1	TRBJ2-2	-	-	CSARDRVGGELFF	TGCAGTGCTAGAGACAGGGTCGGCGGGGAGCTGTTTTTT
TRBV5-1	TRBJ2-1	-	TRBD2	CASSWGGGADNEQFF	TGCGCCAGCAGCTGGGGCGGGGGGGCCGACAATGAGCAGTTCTTC
TRBV7-9	TRBJ2-1	many	-	CASSLGRDEQFF	TGTGCCAGCAGCTTAGGTAGGGATGAGCAGTTCTTC
TRBV5-5	TRBJ2-2	-	TRBD1	CASSLIFGQGNTGELFF	TGTGCCAGCAGCTTGATTTTCGGACAGGGGAACACCGGGGAGCTGTTTTTT
TRBV4-2	TRBJ1-1	-	TRBD1	CASSQAGTGDTEAFF	TGTGCCAGCAGCCAAGCGGGGACAGGGGACACTGAAGCTTTCTTT
TRBV7-8	TRBJ1-5	-	TRBD1	CASSTYRGPNQPQHF	TGTGCCAGCAGCACCTACAGGGGCCCCAATCAGCCCCAGCATTTT
TRBV12-5	TRBJ1-2	-	-	CASGLSTARDTITTYGYTF	TGTGCTAGTGGTTTGTCTACAGCCCGGGACACAATTACCACCTATGGCTACACCTTC
TRBV7-9	TRBJ2-3	-	-	CASSIDQSRSADTQYF	TGTGCCAGCAGCATAGACCAATCGCGTAGCGCAGATACGCAGTATTTT
TRBV4-1	TRBJ1-4	-	-	CASSLRVGAGEKLFF	TGCGCCAGCAGCCTTCGGGTTGGCGCCGGGGAAAAACTGTTTTTT
TRBV3-1	TRBJ2-1	-	-	CASSQGPLKHEQFF	TGTGCCAGCAGCCAAGGCCCCTTAAAGCATGAGCAGTTCTTC
TRBV7-2	TRBJ1-4	-	-	CASSVAWSEKLFF	TGTGCCAGCAGCGTAGCTTGGAGTGAAAAACTGTTTTTT
TRBV3-1	TRBJ2-5	-	TRBD1	CASSQEIDRGRGETQYF	TGTGCCAGCAGCCAAGAAATCGACAGGGGAAGGGGAGAGACCCAGTACTTC
TRBV4-2	TRBJ1-4	few	TRBD1	CASSQGKSGGQEKLFF	TGTGCCAGCAGCCAAGGGAAGTCAGGGGGCCAGGAAAAACTGTTTTTT